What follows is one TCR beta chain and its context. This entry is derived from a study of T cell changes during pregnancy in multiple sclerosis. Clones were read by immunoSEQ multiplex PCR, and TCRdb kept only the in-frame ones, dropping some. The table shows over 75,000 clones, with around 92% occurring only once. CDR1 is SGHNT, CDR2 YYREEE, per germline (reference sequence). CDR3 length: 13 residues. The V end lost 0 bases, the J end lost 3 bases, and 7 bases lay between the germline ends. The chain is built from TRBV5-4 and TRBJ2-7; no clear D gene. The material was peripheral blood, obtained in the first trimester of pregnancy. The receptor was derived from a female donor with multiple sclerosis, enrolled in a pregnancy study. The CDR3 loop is CASSLETGYEQYF. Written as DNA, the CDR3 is TGTGCCAGCAGCTTGGAGACTGGCTACGAGCAGTACTTC.